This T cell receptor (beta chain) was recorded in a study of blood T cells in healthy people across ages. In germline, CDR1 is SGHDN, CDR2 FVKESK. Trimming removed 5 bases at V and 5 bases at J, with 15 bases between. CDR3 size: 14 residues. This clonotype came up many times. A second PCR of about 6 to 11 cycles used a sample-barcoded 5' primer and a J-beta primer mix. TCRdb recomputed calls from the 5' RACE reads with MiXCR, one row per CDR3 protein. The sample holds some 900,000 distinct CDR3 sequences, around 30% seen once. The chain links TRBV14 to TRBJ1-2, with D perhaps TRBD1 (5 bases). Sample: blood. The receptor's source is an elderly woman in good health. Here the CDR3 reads CASSSRDGLYGYTF. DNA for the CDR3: TGTGCCAGCAGCTCGCGGGACGGATTATATGGCTACACCTTC.